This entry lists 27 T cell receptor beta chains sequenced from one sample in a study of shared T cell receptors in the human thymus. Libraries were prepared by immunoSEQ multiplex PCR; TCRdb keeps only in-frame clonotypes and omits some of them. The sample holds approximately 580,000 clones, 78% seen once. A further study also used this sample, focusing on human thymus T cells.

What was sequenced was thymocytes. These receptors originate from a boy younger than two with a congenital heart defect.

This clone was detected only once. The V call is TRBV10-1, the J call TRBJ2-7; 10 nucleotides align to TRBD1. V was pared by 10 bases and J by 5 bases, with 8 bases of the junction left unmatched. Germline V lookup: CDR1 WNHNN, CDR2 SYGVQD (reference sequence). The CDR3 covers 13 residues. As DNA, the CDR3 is TGCGCCACCAGGGACAGGGGCTACCACGAGCAGTACTTC. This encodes CATRDRGYHEQYF.

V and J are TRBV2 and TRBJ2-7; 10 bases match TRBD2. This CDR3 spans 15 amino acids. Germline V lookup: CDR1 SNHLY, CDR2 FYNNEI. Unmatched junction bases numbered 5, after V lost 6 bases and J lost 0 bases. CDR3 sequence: CASRTLAGSSYEQYF. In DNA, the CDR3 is TGTGCCAGCAGAACACTAGCGGGAAGCTCCTACGAGCAGTACTTC.

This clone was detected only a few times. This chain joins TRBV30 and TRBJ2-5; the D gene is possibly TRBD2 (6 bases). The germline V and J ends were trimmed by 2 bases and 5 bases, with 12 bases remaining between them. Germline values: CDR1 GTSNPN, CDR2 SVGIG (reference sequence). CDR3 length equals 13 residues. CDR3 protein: CAWSQSGDETQYF. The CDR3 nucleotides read TGTGCCTGGAGTCAGTCGGGGGACGAGACCCAGTACTTC.

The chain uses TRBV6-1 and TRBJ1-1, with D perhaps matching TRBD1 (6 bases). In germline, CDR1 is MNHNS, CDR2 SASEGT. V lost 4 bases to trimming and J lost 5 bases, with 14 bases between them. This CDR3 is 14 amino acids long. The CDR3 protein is CASSVPGGQTEAFF. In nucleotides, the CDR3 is TGTGCCAGCAGTGTCCCGGGGGGGCAGACTGAAGCTTTCTTT.

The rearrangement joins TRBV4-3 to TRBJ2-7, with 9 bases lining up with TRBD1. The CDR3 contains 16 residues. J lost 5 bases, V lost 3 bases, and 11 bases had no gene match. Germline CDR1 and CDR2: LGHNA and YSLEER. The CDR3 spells CASSHRTETGGHEQYF. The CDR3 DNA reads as TGCGCCAGCAGCCACCGAACCGAAACAGGGGGCCACGAGCAGTACTTC.

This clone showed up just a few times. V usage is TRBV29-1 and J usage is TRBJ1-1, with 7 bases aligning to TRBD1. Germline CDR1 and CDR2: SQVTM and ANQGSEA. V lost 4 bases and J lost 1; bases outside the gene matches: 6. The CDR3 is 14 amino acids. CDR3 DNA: TGCAGCGTTGGGAGCAGGGGGGAGAACACTGAAGCTTTCTTT. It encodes CSVGSRGENTEAFF.

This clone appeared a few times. The CDR3 protein is CASRTDRALKNIQYF. CDR3 DNA: TGTGCCAGCAGAACGGACAGGGCCTTAAAAAACATTCAGTACTTC. The chain uses TRBV6-1 and TRBJ2-4; 8 bases are a match to TRBD1. Germline V CDR1 and CDR2: MNHNS, SASEGT. Losses at the gene ends were 6 bases for V and 4 bases for J; bases not matched to a gene: 8. CDR3 size: 15 residues.

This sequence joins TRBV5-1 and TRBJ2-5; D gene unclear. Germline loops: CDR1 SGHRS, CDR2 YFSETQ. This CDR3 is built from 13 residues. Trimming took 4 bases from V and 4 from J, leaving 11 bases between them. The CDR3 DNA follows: TGCGCCAGCAGCCCCGCCCCGGGAGAGACCCAGTACTTC. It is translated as CASSPAPGETQYF.

The CDR3 DNA sequence: TGTGCCAGCAGTCGGACTAGCGAGTTCAGCGACAATGAGCAGTTCTTC. Translating it yields CASSRTSEFSDNEQFF. The chain combines TRBV2 with TRBJ2-1; TRBD2 matches 9 bases. V gave up 5 bases and J gave up 5 bases; unmatched junction bases: 10. The CDR3 consists of 16 residues. Germline V lookup: CDR1 SNHLY, CDR2 FYNNEI.

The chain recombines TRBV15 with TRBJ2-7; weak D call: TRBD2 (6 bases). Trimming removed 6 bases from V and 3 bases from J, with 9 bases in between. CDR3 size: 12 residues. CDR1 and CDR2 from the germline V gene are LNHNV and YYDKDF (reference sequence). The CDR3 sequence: CATRGRSYEQYF. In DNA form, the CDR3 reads TGTGCCACCAGAGGGAGGAGCTACGAGCAGTACTTC.

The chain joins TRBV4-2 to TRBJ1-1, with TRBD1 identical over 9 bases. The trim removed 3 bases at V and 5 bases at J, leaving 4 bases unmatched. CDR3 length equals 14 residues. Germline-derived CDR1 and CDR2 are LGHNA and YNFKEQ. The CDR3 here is CASSQGQGSTEAFF. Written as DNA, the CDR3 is TGTGCCAGCAGCCAGGGACAGGGAAGTACTGAAGCTTTCTTT.

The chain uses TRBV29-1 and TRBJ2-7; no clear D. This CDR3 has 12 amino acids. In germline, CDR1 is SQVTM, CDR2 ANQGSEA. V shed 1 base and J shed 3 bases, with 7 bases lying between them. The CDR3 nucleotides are TGCAGCGTTGAAGGCTTCAGCTACGAGCAGTACTTC. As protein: CSVEGFSYEQYF.

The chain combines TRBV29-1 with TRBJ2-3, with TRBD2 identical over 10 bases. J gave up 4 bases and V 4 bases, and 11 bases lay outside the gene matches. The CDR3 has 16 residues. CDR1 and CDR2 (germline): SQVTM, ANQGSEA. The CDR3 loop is CSVAGEREGRADTQYF. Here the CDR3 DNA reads TGCAGCGTTGCCGGGGAGCGGGAGGGCCGGGCAGATACGCAGTATTTT.

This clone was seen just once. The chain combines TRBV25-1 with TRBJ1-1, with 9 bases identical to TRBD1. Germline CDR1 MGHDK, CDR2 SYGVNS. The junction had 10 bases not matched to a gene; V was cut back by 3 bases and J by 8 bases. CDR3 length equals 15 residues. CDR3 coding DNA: TGTGCCAGCAGTGACCTTGACAGGGGGTTGAGAGAAGCTTTCTTT. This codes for CASSDLDRGLREAFF.

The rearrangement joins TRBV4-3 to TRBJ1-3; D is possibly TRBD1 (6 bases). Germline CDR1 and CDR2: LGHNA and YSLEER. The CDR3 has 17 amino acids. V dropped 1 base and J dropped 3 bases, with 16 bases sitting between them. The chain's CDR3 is CASSQGGRGRNGNTIYF. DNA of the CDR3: TGCGCCAGCAGCCAAGGAGGCAGGGGAAGGAATGGAAACACCATATATTTT.

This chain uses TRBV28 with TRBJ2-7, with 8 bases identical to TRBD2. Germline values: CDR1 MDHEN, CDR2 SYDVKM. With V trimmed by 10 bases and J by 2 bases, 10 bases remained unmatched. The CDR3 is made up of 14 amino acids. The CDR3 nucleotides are TGTGCCACGATACAGCGGGAGAACACCTACGAGCAGTACTTC. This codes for CATIQRENTYEQYF.

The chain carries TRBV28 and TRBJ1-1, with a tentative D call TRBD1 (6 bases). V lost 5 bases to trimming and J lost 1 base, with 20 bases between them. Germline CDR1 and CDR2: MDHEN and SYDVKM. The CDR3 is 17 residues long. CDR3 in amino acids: CASSLEGGDTGNTEAFF. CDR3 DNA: TGTGCCAGCAGTCTTGAGGGGGGGGATACTGGGAACACTGAAGCTTTCTTT.

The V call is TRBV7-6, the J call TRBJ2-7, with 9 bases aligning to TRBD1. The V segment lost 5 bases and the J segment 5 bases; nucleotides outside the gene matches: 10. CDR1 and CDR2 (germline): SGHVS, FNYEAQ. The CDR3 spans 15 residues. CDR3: CASSLLGQGIHEQYF. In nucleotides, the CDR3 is TGTGCCAGCAGCCTCCTGGGACAGGGTATCCACGAGCAGTACTTC.

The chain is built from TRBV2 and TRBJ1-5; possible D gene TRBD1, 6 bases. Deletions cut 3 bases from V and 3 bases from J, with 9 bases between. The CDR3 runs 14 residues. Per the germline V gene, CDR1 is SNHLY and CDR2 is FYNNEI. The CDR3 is CASSDGGLNQPQHF. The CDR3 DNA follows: TGTGCCAGCAGTGACGGGGGGCTCAATCAGCCCCAGCATTTT.

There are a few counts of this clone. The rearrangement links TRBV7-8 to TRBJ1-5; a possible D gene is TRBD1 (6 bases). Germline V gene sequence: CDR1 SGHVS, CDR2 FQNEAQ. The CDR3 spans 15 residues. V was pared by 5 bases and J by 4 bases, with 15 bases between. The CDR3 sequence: CASSRMGRGNQPQHF. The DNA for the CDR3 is TGTGCCAGCAGCCGAATGGGCAGGGGAAATCAGCCCCAGCATTTT.

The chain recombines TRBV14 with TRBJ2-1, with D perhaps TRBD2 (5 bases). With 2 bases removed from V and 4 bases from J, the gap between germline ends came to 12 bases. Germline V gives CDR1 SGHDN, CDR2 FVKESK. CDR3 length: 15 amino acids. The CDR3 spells CASSQSRAGYNEQFF. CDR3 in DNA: TGTGCCAGCAGCCAATCGAGGGCGGGTTACAATGAGCAGTTCTTC.

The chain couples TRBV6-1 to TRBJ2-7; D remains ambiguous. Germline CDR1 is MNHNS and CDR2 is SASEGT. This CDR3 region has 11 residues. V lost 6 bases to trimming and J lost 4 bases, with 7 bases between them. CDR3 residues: CASRCSYEQYF. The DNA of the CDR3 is TGTGCCAGCAGGTGCAGTTACGAGCAGTACTTC.

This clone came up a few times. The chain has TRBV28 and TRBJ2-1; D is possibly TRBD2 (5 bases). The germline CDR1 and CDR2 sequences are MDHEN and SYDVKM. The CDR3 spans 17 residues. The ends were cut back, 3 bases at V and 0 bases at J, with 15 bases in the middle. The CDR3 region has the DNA TGTGCCAGCAGTTTCCCCCTTAGCGCGAGCTCCTACAATGAGCAGTTCTTC. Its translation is CASSFPLSASSYNEQFF.

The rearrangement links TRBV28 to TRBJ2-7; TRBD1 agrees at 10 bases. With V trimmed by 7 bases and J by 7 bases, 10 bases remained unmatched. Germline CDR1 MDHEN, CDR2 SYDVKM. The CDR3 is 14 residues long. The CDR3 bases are TGTGCCAGCACTCCCCGACAGGGGGCGGGGGAGCAGTACTTC. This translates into CASTPRQGAGEQYF.

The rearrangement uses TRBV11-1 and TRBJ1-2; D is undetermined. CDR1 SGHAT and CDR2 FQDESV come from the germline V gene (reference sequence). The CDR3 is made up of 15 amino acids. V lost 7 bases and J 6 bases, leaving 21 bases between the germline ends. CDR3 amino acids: CASTKRAEPGNGYTF. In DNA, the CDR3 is TGTGCCAGCACCAAGAGGGCAGAGCCGGGTAATGGCTACACCTTC.

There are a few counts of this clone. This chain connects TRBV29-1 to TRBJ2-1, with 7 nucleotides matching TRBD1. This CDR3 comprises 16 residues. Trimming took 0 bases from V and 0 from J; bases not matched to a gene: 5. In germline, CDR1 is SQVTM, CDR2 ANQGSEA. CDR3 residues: CSVEDPDRHSYNEQFF. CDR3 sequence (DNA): TGCAGCGTTGAAGATCCGGACAGGCACTCCTACAATGAGCAGTTCTTC.

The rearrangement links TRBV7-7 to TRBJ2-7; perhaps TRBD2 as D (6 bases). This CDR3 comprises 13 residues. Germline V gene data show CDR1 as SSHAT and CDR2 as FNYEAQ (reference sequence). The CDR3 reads CASPRIWEAEQYF. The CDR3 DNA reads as TGTGCTAGCCCCAGAATATGGGAGGCCGAGCAGTACTTC.